Here is one T cell receptor (beta chain) with its context. Trimming removed 0 bases at V and 2 bases at J, with 10 bases between. CDR1 and CDR2 (germline): SGDLS, YYNGEE. This CDR3 is built from 15 residues. The data were obtained in a study of cytomegalovirus exposure and HLA in healthy donors. 13 Jbeta primers and 60 Vbeta primers were used for the PCR. Assay: immunoSEQ multiplex PCR; the TCRdb copy retains only in-frame clones and omits some. The table has approximately 200,000 clones, 79% seen once. The chain employs TRBV9 and TRBJ2-3; D is possibly TRBD2 (6 bases). This TCR was recovered from a girl under 18 in good health and CMV-seropositive. The specimen was PBMCs. CDR3 loop: CASSVAGRITDTQYF. The CDR3 coding sequence is TGTGCCAGCAGCGTAGCTGGGAGGATCACAGATACGCAGTATTTT.